This T cell receptor (beta chain) was profiled in a study of human thymus T cells. Overall study results and limits: V and J genes seemed to be used with bias in thymic and blood repertoires. Highly overlapping thymic repertoires in unrelated individuals were reported by related research.

About this clone: As yet, its antigen is unknown.

In corrective heart surgery, resections were taken, and these provided the thymus tissue. Donors consisted of healthy Finnish infants (having corrective surgery for congenital heart defects). CDR3 length: 16 amino acids. Germline V gene sequence: CDR1 GTSNPN, CDR2 SVGIG (reference sequence). Trimming cost V 0 bases and J 1 base, with 13 bases left between them. Data came from immunoSEQ multiplex PCR; TCRdb stores just in-frame clones and leaves some out. The table shows roughly 130,000 clones, with around 94% occurring only once. Specimen: thymus tissue. The sequence derives from a boy in the first two years of life with a congenital heart defect but otherwise immunologically healthy. The V call is TRBV30, the J call TRBJ2-1, with D maybe TRBD2 (6 bases). CDR3 sequence (DNA): TGTGCCTGGAGTGTACATGCGGGGCCTTCCTACAATGAGCAGTTCTTC. Protein: CAWSVHAGPSYNEQFF. Full variable domain (outside the CDR3, taken from reference TRBV30 and TRBJ2-1): SQTIHQWPATLVQPVGSPLSLECTVEGTSNPNLYWYRQAAGRGLQLLFYSVGIGQISSEVPQNLSASRPQDRQFILSSKKLLLSDSGFYLCAWSVHAGPSYNEQFFGPGTRLTVL.